This T cell receptor beta chain is from a study of CD8 T cells in ankylosing spondylitis. Study-level findings and limits: Researchers reportedly found disease-linked clones significantly enriched in matched ankylosing spondylitis synovial fluid. A TCR beta motif of 8 or 9 highly homologous variants appeared characteristic of ankylosing spondylitis blood. Prior work had noted some motif variants in reactive arthritis blood and synovial fluid.

CDR1 and CDR2 (germline): MNHEY, SMNVEV (reference sequence). The V gene lost 5 bases and the J gene lost 0 bases, with 9 bases spanning the gap. The CDR3 sequence is 14 residues long. The TCR beta libraries were generated through quantitative 5'-RACE incorporating molecular barcodes. TCRdb analysed the 5' RACE reads with MiXCR anew, one entry per CDR3 protein. Of 200,000 to 300,000 distinct CDR3 sequences in the sample, roughly 32% were seen once. As concerns this clonotype: No antigen is known for it.

The sequencing input was blood, either unsorted or a sorted T cell fraction (not recorded which). This receptor was obtained from a male donor with ankylosing spondylitis or in good health (not recorded which). The chain couples TRBV27 to TRBJ2-3; no clear D. The CDR3, as DNA: TGTGCCAGCAGTCCCACCCCTAGCACAGATACGCAGTATTTT. This translates into CASSPTPSTDTQYF.